This T cell receptor beta chain originates from a study of T cell responses to AZD1222 COVID-19 vaccine. Sequencing used immunoSEQ multiplex PCR; TCRdb keeps in-frame clones, though not all of them. The sample has about 200,000 clones; roughly 92% are singletons. The source is an adult who received the MenACWY meningococcal vaccine as a control. Sequencing was performed on peripheral blood, taken 28 days after the second dose of the MenACWY control vaccine.

The DNA of the CDR3 is TGTGCCAGCAGTTCCGGGAGGGAAAACATTCAGTACTTC. It specifies CASSSGRENIQYF. This rearrangement joins TRBV27 to TRBJ2-4, with 8 bases identical to TRBD2. The CDR3 consists of 13 residues. The germline CDR1 and CDR2 sequences are MNHEY and SMNVEV (reference sequence). V shed 4 bases and J 5 bases; nucleotides not matched to a gene: 1.